This TCR beta chain was recovered during a study of blood T cell repertoires in COVID-19 (dated by TCRdb to about 2020). About the investigation overall: The collaborator samples originated in the United States, Italy and Spain and spanned the acute and convalescent phases of COVID-19. The material from the prospective study consisted of cDNA or gDNA derived from T cells, B-cell-depleted T cells, or PBMCs. Deeply sampled blood TCRbeta repertoires from subjects exposed to, actively infected with, or recovered from COVID-19 were included in the dataset. The repertoires were released in a freely available public database intended as a resource for research on the immune response to SARS-CoV-2. The samples were drawn from two sources: the first 160 participants of the ongoing ImmuneRACE study, and 1,200 or so subjects contributed by 6 global collaborators. Sample metadata almost always included a de-identified subject ID, COVID-19 status, age in years and sex. Where HLA class I and class II types were available, the types were taken from metadata supplied by the sample provider, not from assay-based typing.

A word on this clone: The target of this receptor is not known. Base quality data are lacking; no much larger clone is found one base away.

Whole blood was collected in K2EDTA tubes by collaborating institutions according to the institutions' own protocols. For TCRbeta analysis, collaborators shipped samples in one of three forms: frozen whole blood, isolated PBMCs, or DNA extracted from either of those sample types. TCRbeta CDR3 regions were amplified from genomic DNA by means of the immunoSEQ Assay, a bias-controlled multiplex PCR. Per the authors' processing: The number of nucleated cells in each sample was estimated by amplification of reference gene primers within the assay. To quantify the absolute abundance of each unique TCRbeta CDR3 rearrangement, sequence reads were collapsed and filtered. Productive Simpson clonality was computed per sample as the square root of Simpson's diversity index over productive rearrangements. This immuneACCESS table, as held by TCRdb, lists in-frame sequences with V and J called but not all clones. Of the missing ones, under half trace to an unresolved V gene in checked studies; the others have no known cause. V and J calls and clone size follow that table, whereas D and trimming were derived from the DNA. The sample profile shows 60,000 or so clones; approximately 85% of them were found once. The ten top clones hold 15% to 20% of the sample.

What the study reported, not specific to this receptor: The amount of clinical and demographic metadata varied by source and participant and was provided uncurated.

From cysteine to phenylalanine, the CDR3 is 13 amino acids long. The only DNA kept is the CDR3, 39 bases in frame from the first base. CDR1 and CDR2 were assigned from the germline V gene as SGHRS and YFSETQ. V was cut back by 4 bases and J by 3 bases, leaving a gap of 7 bases between them. Specimen: peripheral blood. This receptor chain uses TRBV5-1 and TRBJ2-2; the D segment cannot be called with confidence. The receptor was isolated from a human donor in a cohort sampled during active COVID-19. The DNA sequence is as follows: TGCGCCAGCAGCCTTAGTCACACCGGGGAGCTGTTTTTT. Protein translation: CASSLSHTGELFF.